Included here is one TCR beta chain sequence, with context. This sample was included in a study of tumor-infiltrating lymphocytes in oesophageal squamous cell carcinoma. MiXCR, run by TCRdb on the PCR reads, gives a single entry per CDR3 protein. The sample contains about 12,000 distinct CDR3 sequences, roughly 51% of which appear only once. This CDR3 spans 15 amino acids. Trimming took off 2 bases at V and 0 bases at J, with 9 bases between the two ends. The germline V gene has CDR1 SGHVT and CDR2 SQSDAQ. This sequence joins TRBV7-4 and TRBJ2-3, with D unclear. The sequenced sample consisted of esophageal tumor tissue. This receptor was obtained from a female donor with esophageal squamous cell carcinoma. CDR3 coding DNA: TGTGCCAGCAGCTTACTTTCCCAGAGCACAGATACGCAGTATTTT. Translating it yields CASSLLSQSTDTQYF.